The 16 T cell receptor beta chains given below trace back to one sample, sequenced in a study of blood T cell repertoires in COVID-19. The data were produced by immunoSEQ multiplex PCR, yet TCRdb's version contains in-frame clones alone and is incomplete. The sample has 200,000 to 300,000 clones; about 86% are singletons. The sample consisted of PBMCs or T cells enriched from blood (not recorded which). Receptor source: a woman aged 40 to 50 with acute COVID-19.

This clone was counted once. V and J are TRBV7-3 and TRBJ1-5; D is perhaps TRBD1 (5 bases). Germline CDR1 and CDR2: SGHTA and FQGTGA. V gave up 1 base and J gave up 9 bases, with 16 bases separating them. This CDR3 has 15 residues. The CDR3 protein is CASSLSYRFQGPQHF. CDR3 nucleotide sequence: TGTGCCAGCAGCTTAAGCTACAGGTTCCAGGGGCCCCAGCATTTT. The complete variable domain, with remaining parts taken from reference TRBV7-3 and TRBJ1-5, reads GAGVSQTPSNKVTEKGKYVELRCDPISGHTALYWYRQSLGQGPEFLIYFQGTGAADDSGLPNDRFFAVRPEGSVSTLKIQRTERGDSAVYLCASSLSYRFQGPQHFGDGTRLSIL.

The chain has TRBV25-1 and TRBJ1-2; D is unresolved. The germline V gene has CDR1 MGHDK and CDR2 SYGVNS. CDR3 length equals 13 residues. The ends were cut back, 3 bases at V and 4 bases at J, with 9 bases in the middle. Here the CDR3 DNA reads TGTGCCAGCAGTGATGTGGTAGCCTATGGCTACACCTTC. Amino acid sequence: CASSDVVAYGYTF.

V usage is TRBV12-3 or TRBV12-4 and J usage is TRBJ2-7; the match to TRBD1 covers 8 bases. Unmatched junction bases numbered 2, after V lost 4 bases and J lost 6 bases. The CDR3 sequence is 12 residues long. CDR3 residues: CASSSTGVEQYF. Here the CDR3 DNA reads TGTGCCAGCAGTTCGACAGGGGTCGAGCAGTACTTC.

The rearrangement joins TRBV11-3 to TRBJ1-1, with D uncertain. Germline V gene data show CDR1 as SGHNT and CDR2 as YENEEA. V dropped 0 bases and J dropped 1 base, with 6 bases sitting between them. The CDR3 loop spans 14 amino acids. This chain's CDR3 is CASSLEAENTEAFF. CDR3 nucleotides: TGTGCCAGCAGCTTAGAGGCAGAGAACACTGAAGCTTTCTTT.

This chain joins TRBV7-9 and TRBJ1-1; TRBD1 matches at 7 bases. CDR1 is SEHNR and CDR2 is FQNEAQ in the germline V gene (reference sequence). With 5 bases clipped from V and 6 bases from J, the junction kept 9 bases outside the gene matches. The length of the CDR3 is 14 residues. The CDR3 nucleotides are TGTGCCAGCAGCACCCAAGACAGGGTACCTGAAGCTTTCTTT. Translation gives CASSTQDRVPEAFF.

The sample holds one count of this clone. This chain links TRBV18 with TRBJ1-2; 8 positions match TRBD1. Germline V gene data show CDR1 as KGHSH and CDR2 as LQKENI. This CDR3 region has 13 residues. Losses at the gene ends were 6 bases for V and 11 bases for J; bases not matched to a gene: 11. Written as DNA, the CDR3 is TGTGCCAGCTCCCCTCCGGGACAGGCGAGGTACACCTTC. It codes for CASSPPGQARYTF.

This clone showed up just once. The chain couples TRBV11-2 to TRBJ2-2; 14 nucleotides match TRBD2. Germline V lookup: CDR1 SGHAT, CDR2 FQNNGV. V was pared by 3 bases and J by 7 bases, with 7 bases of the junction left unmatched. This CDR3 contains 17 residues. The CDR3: CASSLAGTSGSFGELFF. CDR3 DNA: TGTGCCAGCAGCTTGGCCGGGACTAGCGGGAGTTTCGGGGAGCTGTTTTTT.

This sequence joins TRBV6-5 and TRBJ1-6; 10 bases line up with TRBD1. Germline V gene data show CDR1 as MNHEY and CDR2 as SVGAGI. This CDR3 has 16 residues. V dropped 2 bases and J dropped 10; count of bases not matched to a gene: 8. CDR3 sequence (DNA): TGTGCCAGCAGTTACGGACCCGGGACAGGGGTCTCACCCCTCCACTTT. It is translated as CASSYGPGTGVSPLHF.

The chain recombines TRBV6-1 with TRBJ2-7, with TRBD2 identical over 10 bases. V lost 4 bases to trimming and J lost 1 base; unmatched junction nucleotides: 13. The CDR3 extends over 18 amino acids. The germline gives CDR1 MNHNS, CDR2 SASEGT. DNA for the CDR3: TGTGCCAGCAGTGCCCGGCTAGCGGGAGTGGTTCCTTCCTACGAGCAGTACTTC. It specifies CASSARLAGVVPSYEQYF.

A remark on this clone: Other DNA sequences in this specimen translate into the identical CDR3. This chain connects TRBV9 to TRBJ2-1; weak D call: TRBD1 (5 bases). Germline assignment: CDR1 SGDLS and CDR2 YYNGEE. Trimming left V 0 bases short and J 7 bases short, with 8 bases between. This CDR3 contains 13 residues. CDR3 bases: TGTGCCAGCAGCGTAGGGGGCCGGAATGAGCAGTTCTTC. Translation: CASSVGGRNEQFF. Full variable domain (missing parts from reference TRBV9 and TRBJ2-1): DSGVTQTPKHLITATGQRVTLRCSPRSGDLSVYWYQQSLDQGLQFLIQYYNGEERAKGNILERFSAQQFPDLHSELNLSSLELGDSALYFCASSVGGRNEQFFGPGTRLTVL.

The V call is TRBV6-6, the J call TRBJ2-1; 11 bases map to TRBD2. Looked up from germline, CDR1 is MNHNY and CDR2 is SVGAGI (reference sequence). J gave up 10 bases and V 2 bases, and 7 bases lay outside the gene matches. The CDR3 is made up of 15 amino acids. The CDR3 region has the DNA TGTGCCAGCAGTTACACGCCGACTAGCGGGATAGAGCAGTTCTTC. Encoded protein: CASSYTPTSGIEQFF.

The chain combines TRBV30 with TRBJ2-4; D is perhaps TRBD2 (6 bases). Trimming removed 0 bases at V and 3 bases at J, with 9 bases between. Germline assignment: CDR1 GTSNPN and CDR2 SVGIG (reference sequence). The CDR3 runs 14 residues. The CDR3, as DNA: TGTGCCTGGAGTGTACTAGCAGACAAAAACATTCAGTACTTC. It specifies CAWSVLADKNIQYF.

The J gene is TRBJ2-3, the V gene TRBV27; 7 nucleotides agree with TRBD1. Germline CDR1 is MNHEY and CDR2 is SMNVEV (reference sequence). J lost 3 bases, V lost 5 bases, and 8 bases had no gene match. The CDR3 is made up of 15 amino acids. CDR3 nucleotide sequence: TGTGCCAGCAGTCCAGGGGGAAGGGGAACAGATACGCAGTATTTT. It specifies CASSPGGRGTDTQYF.

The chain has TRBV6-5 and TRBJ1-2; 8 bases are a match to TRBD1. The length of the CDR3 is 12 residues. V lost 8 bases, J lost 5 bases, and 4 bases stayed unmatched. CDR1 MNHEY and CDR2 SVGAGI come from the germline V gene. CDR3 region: CASWGQEYGYTF. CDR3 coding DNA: TGTGCCAGCTGGGGACAGGAATATGGCTACACCTTC.

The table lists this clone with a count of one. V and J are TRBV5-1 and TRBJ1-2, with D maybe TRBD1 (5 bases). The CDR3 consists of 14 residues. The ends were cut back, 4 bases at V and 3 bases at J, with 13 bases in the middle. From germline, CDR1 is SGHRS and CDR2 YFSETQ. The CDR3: CASSPASGYYGYTF. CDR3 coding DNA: TGCGCCAGCAGCCCCGCGTCAGGGTACTATGGCTACACCTTC.

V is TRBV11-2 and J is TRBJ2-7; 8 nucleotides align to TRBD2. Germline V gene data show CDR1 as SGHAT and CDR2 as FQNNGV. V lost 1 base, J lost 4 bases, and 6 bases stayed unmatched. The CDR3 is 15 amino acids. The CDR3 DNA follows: TGTGCCAGCAGCTTAGGGAGCGGGGGCGGGTACGAGCAGTACTTC. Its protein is CASSLGSGGGYEQYF. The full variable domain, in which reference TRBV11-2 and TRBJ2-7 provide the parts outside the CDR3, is EAGVAQSPRYKIIEKRQSVAFWCNPISGHATLYWYQQILGQGPKLLIQFQNNGVVDDSQLPKDRFSAERLKGVDSTLKIQPAKLEDSAVYLCASSLGSGGGYEQYFGPGTRLTVT.